Following are 10 T cell receptor beta chains from one sample sequenced in a study of T cell repertoires in cytomegalovirus infection. TCRdb reprocessed the reads with MiXCR, giving one entry per CDR3 protein. The data contain about 250,000 distinct CDR3 sequences, over 15% of them singletons. Sequenced sample: CD8+ T cells from PBMCs. The receptor set was obtained from a human donor in good health (CMV status not recorded). Some clones in this sample may be carry-over from other donors' samples.

There are a few counts of this clonotype. V is TRBV7-9 and J is TRBJ1-2; no firm D call. Germline V gene sequence: CDR1 SEHNR, CDR2 FQNEAQ (reference sequence). The CDR3 is 12 amino acids. Between the trimmed V and J ends, which lost 5 bases and 4 bases, there was a span of 8 bases. CDR3 nucleotide sequence: TGTGCCAGCAGCATTCCCCGCTATGGCTACACCTTC. Protein sequence: CASSIPRYGYTF.

As regards this clonotype: A clone one base away is much larger, so this may be a read error. This chain's CDR3 is CASSQDFPPSTDTQYF. In nucleotides, the CDR3 is TGTGCCAGCAGCCAGGATTTTCCCCCTAGCACAGATACGCAGTATTTT. The rearrangement joins TRBV6-1 to TRBJ2-3, with D hard to call. CDR1 and CDR2 from the germline V gene are MNHNS and SASEGT. CDR3 size: 16 residues. The ends were cut back, 6 bases at V and 0 bases at J, with 16 bases in the middle.

This clonotype occurred a few times. Just one base apart from a much larger clone, this may be a read error. The chain is built from TRBV28 and TRBJ1-1; 10 nucleotides match TRBD1. Germline V lookup: CDR1 MDHEN, CDR2 SYDVKM. J was trimmed by 4 bases and V by 5 bases; bases with no gene match: 1. CDR3 size: 13 residues. CDR3 nucleotide sequence: TGTGCCAGCAGTGGGGACAGGGGCACTGAAGCTTTCTTT. Translation gives CASSGDRGTEAFF.

This clonotype was observed many times. The chain has TRBV12-3 or TRBV12-4 and TRBJ2-1; 9 positions agree with TRBD2. This CDR3 has 15 amino acids. Losses at the gene ends were 7 bases for V and 9 bases for J; bases not matched to a gene: 13. CDR3 bases: TGTGCCAGCACCTCCAGGGGCGGGGGGGCCGGTGAGCAGTTCTTC. Amino acid sequence: CASTSRGGGAGEQFF.

This clonotype was found a few times. The rearrangement links TRBV12-3 or TRBV12-4 to TRBJ2-5; D is unclear. Trimming left V 2 bases short and J 1 base short, with 8 bases between. This CDR3 has 14 amino acids. The CDR3 nucleotides read TGTGCCAGCAGTTTAAGGCGCATCCAAGAGACCCAGTACTTC. Its protein is CASSLRRIQETQYF.

Many counts were recorded for this clonotype. The chain joins TRBV7-2 to TRBJ1-6, with D unresolved. The CDR3 is 15 amino acids. Germline V gives CDR1 SGHTA, CDR2 FQGNSA. Deletions cut 5 bases from V and 7 bases from J, with 15 bases between. CDR3 loop: CASSPNTGYNSPLHF. Written as DNA, the CDR3 is TGTGCCAGCAGCCCTAATACGGGGTACAATTCACCCCTCCACTTT.

This clonotype occurred many times. This chain joins TRBV7-2 and TRBJ1-6; no reliable D call. This CDR3 is 14 amino acids long. Trimming pared 5 bases from V and 5 bases from J, leaving 10 bases between. Per the germline V gene, CDR1 is SGHTA and CDR2 is FQGNSA. The CDR3 loop is CASSPVPDNSPLHF. DNA of the CDR3: TGTGCCAGCAGCCCGGTGCCAGATAATTCACCCCTCCACTTT.

This clonotype has only a few counts. The chain links TRBV7-6 to TRBJ2-7; D not resolved. Germline loops: CDR1 SGHVS, CDR2 FNYEAQ. The CDR3 spans 14 residues. Trimming removed 5 bases at V and 0 bases at J, with 11 bases between. Here the CDR3 DNA reads TGTGCCAGCAGCCCGTTGACGGACTCCTACGAGCAGTACTTC. Amino acids: CASSPLTDSYEQYF.

The V and J genes are TRBV29-1 and TRBJ2-3, with 11 positions matching TRBD1. Unmatched junction bases numbered 3, after V lost 6 bases and J lost 1 base. Per the germline V gene, CDR1 is SQVTM and CDR2 is ANQGSEA. The CDR3 consists of 14 residues. The CDR3 here is CSVGTGGRTDTQYF. CDR3 DNA sequence: TGCAGCGTCGGGACAGGGGGACGCACAGATACGCAGTATTTT.

The rearrangement links TRBV19 to TRBJ1-5; no definite D call. The CDR3 sequence is 14 residues long. V was pared by 3 bases and J by 4 bases, with 10 bases between. Germline V CDR1 and CDR2: LNHDA, SQIVND (reference sequence). CDR3 protein: CASSMTAQNQPQHF. The CDR3 DNA follows: TGTGCCAGTAGTATGACTGCCCAAAATCAGCCCCAGCATTTT.